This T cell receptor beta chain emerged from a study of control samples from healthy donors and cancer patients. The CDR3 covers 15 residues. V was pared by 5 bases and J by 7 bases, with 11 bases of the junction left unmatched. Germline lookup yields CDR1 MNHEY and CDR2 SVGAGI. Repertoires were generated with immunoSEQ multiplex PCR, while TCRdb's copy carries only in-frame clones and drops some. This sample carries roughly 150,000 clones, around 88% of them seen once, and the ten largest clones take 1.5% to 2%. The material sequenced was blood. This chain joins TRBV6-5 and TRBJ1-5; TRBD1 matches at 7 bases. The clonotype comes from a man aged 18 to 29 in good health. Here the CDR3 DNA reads TGTGCCAGCAGTACCGACAGGGAGGGAAGGCAGCCCCAGCATTTT. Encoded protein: CASSTDREGRQPQHF.